One and the same sample provided the 2 T cell receptor beta chains below, sequenced in a study of blood T cell repertoires in COVID-19. Here immunoSEQ multiplex PCR was the method, and the copy in TCRdb shows in-frame clones only, minus some. The profile shows about 140,000 clones, around 86% of them singletons. What was sequenced was peripheral blood. These receptors all come from a human donor in a cohort sampled during active COVID-19.

V is TRBV6-5 and J is TRBJ1-2; no clear D. V lost 4 bases to trimming and J lost 6 bases, with 18 bases between them. The CDR3 consists of 15 residues. Germline loops: CDR1 MNHEY, CDR2 SVGAGI. The CDR3 DNA reads as TGTGCCAGCAGTTGGGGAGTAGGAGGGAAGGATGGCTACACCTTC. It is translated as CASSWGVGGKDGYTF.

This clone appeared once. This chain uses TRBV30 with TRBJ2-7; D perhaps matches TRBD2 (5 bases). The CDR3 has 15 amino acids. Trimming took off 5 bases at V and 6 bases at J, with 23 bases between the two ends. The germline V gene encodes CDR1 GTSNPN and CDR2 SVGIG (reference sequence). The CDR3, as DNA: TGTGCCTGGGGTCCCAATAGCGTCCCCCGTCCCGAGCAGTACTTC. Its translation: CAWGPNSVPRPEQYF.